Listed below are T cell receptor beta chains from one sample, sequenced in a study of blood T cell repertoires in COVID-19. Generated by immunoSEQ multiplex PCR, the TCRdb table keeps only in-frame clones and is missing some. The table lists hundreds of thousands of clones, roughly 87% of them singletons, with about 2% in the top ten. Material: PBMCs or T cells enriched from blood (not recorded which). Source of these receptors: a woman aged 18-29 years with acute COVID-19. CDR3s include the opening cysteine and the closing phenylalanine or tryptophan. The order of the fields is D gene, V gene, CDR3 length, CDR3 protein. The D gene is left open where the match is weak.

TRBD2 TRBV5-1 13 CASSRSGGSEQFF
. TRBV29-1 16 CSVEGVPGAGYYGYTF
. TRBV25-1 12 CASSLTPEKLFF
. TRBV5-6 14 CASSSAGLAYEQYF
TRBD2 TRBV7-8 15 CASSRGFGTNYEQYF
. TRBV3-1/TRBV3-2 11 CASSQLGELFF
. TRBV7-2 16 CASSLVPSGGTDTQYF
. TRBV10-1 13 CASSAQEATEAFF
. TRBV4-3 15 CASSHWGLVNTEAFF
. TRBV6-1 15 CASSEGSRLLYEQYF
. TRBV28 17 CASSLSSGGYHADTQYF
TRBD1 TRBV4-2 13 CASSRDRVYEQYF
. TRBV2 16 CASSEGDFHSTDTQYF
TRBD1 TRBV12-3/TRBV12-4 11 CASSTGDGYTF
TRBD2 TRBV19 16 CASSIDGGLVGYEQYF
. TRBV11-1 15 CASSFSAGGNTEAFF
TRBD2 TRBV10-3 17 CAISESGLAGGNNEQFF
. TRBV28 12 CASSLVGQPQHF
. TRBV11-2 13 CASSLVRPREQYF
. TRBV12-3/TRBV12-4 13 CASSFADTDTQYF
. TRBV11-2 15 CASSDIPSFQETQYF
. TRBV19 11 CATHENTEAFF
. TRBV5-5 14 CASSLVPGKDGYTF
TRBD2 TRBV29-1 13 CSVQRGGEETQYF
. TRBV6-2/TRBV6-3 14 CASSYDGSRNTIYF
. TRBV5-6 13 CASSLQGSHEQFF
. TRBV28 13 CASSIQGNTEAFF
TRBD1 TRBV6-1 13 CASSEVRQGEAFF
. TRBV7-9 13 CASRPRQNGGYTF
. TRBV28 14 CASSFRGTDYGYTF
. TRBV6-4 14 CASSDYPEGTEAFF
. TRBV14 17 CASSQVFQGPGANVLTF
. TRBV7-2 14 CASSPDRILNEQFF
. TRBV6-2/TRBV6-3 15 CASSYWDKYQETQYF
TRBD1 TRBV9 16 CASSVTGTGARYGYTF
. TRBV12-3/TRBV12-4 12 CASSTSRDEQFF
. TRBV11-2 18 CASSPLINPAARETEAFF
TRBD1 TRBV29-1 13 CSARTGGQETQYF
. TRBV6-6 14 CASTDSNSNQPQHF
TRBD2 TRBV9 15 CASSVGTSESDTQYF
. TRBV7-2 16 CASSLAPTGVNQPQHF
. TRBV7-6 12 CASSPRDYEQYF
TRBD1 TRBV29-1 13 CSVGTGSSYEQYF
. TRBV19 13 CASTGHPNQPQHF
. TRBV3-1/TRBV3-2 15 CASSQDLRTFETQYF